The present T cell receptor beta chain was sequenced within a study of blood T cell repertoires in COVID-19. This table comes from immunoSEQ multiplex PCR, and its TCRdb copy is limited to in-frame clones, with some not included. There are about 210,000 clones in the sample; about 80% occur only once, and under 8% lies in the top ten. The clonotype originates from a man in his 60s with acute or convalescent COVID-19. The specimen sequenced was peripheral blood.

The CDR3 here is CASSVGRLTGDTQYF. Written as DNA, the CDR3 is TGTGCCAGCAGCGTAGGGCGACTAACGGGCGATACGCAGTATTTT. This rearrangement joins TRBV9 to TRBJ2-3; D possibly corresponds to TRBD2 (5 bases). The CDR3 runs to 15 residues. V lost 0 bases and J 6 bases, leaving 14 bases between the germline ends. Per germline, CDR1 SGDLS and CDR2 YYNGEE.